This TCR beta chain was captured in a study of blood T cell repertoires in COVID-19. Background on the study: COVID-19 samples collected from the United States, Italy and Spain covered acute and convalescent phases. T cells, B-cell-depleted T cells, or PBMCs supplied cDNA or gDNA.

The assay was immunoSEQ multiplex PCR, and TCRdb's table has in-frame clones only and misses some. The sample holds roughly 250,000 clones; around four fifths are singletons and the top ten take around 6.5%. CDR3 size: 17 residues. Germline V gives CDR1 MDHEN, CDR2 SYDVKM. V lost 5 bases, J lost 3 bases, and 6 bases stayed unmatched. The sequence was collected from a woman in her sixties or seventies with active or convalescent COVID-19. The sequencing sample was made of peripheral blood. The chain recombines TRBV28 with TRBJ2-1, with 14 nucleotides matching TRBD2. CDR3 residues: CASSGLAGGWDYNEQFF. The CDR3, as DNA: TGTGCCAGCAGTGGACTAGCGGGAGGATGGGACTACAATGAGCAGTTCTTC. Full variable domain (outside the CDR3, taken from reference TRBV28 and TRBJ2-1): DVKVTQSSRYLVKRTGEKVFLECVQDMDHENMFWYRQDPGLGLRLIYFSYDVKMKEKGDIPEGYSVSREKKERFSLILESASTNQTSMYLCASSGLAGGWDYNEQFFGPGTRLTVL.